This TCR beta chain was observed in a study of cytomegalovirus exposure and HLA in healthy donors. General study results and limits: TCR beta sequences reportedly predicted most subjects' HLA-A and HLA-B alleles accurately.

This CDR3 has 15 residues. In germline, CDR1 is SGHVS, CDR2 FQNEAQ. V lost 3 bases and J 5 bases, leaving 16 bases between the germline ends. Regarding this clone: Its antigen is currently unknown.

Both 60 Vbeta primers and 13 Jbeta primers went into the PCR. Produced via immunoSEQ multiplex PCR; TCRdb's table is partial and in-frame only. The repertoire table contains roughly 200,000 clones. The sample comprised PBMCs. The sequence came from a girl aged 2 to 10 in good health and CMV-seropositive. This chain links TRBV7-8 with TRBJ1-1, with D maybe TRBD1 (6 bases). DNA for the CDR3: TGTGCCAGCAGCTTTCGAACAGGGCGGAGGACTGAAGCTTTCTTT. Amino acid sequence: CASSFRTGRRTEAFF.